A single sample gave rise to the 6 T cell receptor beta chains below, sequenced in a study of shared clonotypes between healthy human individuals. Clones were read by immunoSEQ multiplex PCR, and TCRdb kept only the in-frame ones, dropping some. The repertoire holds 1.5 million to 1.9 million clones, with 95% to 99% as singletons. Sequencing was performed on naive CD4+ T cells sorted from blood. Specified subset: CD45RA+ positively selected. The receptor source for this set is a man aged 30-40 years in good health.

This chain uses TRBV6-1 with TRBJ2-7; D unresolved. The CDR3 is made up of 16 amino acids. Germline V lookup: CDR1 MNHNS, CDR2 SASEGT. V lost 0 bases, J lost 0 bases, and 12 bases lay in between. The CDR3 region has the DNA TGTGCCAGCAGTGAAGCTTCGGCAGCGAGCTCCTACGAGCAGTACTTC. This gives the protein CASSEASAASSYEQYF.

The chain's CDR3 is CASNHVAQETQYF. Written as DNA, the CDR3 is TGTGCCAGCAACCACGTAGCACAAGAGACCCAGTACTTC. The V and J genes are TRBV2 and TRBJ2-5; D is unclear. The CDR3 consists of 13 residues. CDR1 SNHLY and CDR2 FYNNEI come from the germline V gene. Trimming pared 7 bases from V and 2 bases from J, leaving 11 bases between.

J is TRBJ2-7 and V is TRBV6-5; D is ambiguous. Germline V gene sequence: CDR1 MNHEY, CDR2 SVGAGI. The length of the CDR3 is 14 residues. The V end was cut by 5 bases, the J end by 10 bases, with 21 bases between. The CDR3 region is CASSPDLSIKGQYF. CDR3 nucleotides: TGTGCCAGCAGTCCCGATCTATCCATAAAGGGTCAGTACTTC.

Written as DNA, the CDR3 is TGCAGCGGTGTGGGCGAGCGGGGCGCCAATGAGCAGTTCTTC. This sequence encodes CSGVGERGANEQFF. The chain recombines TRBV29-1 with TRBJ2-1; the match to TRBD2 covers 7 bases. The CDR3 contains 14 residues. Germline V gives CDR1 SQVTM, CDR2 ANQGSEA. The J segment lost 6 bases and the V segment lost 7 bases, leaving 12 bases of the junction unmatched.

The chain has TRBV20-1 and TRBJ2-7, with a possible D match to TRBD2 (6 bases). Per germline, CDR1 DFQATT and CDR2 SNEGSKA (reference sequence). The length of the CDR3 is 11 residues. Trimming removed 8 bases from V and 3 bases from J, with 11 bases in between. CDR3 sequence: CSIAEGYEQYF. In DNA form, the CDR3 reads TGCAGTATAGCGGAAGGCTACGAGCAGTACTTC.

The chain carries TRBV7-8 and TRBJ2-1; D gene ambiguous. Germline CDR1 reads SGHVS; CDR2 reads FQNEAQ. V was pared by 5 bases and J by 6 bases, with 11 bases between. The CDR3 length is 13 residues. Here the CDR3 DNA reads TGTGCCAGCAGCCAAACGCCCACCAATGAGCAGTTCTTC. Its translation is CASSQTPTNEQFF.